This T cell receptor beta chain was observed in a study of OX40 agonist ivuxolimab in advanced cancers. General notes on the study: Ivuxolimab was a fully human IgG2 agonistic monoclonal antibody targeting the costimulatory receptor OX40 (CD134). Intravenous ivuxolimab was administered to patients every 2 weeks at six dose levels: 0.01, 0.1, 0.3, 1.5, 3 and 10 mg/kg. Of the approximately 54 patients in dose escalation, about 20 had hepatocellular carcinoma, some 15 had melanoma, 9 had renal cell carcinoma and 9 had head and neck cancer. In the dose-escalation cohort, 70% to 90% of patients were male, and the mean age was roughly 56 years with a range of about 20 to 80. Patients were allowed to have had prior anti-PD-1, anti-PD-L1 or anti-CTLA-4 therapy, and around 37% of the dose-escalation patients had previously received checkpoint inhibitors. Partial responses were achieved by three dose-escalation patients, of whom one had hepatocellular carcinoma and two had cutaneous melanoma. The purpose of peripheral TCRbeta sequencing was to test whether ivuxolimab changed TCR sequence diversity and led to clonal T-cell expansion. The paper covers the monotherapy dose-escalation part of the phase I ivuxolimab trial, which included N ≈ 57 patients.

Remarks on this clone: Its antigen is currently not known. No clone much larger than this one lies a single base away; base qualities are absent.

To sequence the TCRbeta CDR3 region, genomic DNA was isolated from the sorted cells. TCRbeta CDR3 regions were sequenced using the immunoSEQ Assay. TCRdb took this table from immuneACCESS and kept in-frame rearrangements with V and J called. Such tables lack part of the clones; where checked against another copy, unresolved V genes explain under half of the gap, and the rest is unexplained. In this sample the table shows fewer than 20,000 clones, 86% of which occur a single time. Jointly, the top ten make up 0.69% of the sample. CDR1 and CDR2 were assigned from the germline V gene (reference sequence) as LNHNV and YYDKDF. Including the terminal cysteine and phenylalanine, the CDR3 comprises 12 residues. Left in the record is the CDR3 DNA by itself, 36 bases read in frame from the first base. V and J lose 1 base and 9 bases, and a span of 7 bases separates them. On the study overall, not on this receptor specifically: Low levels of normalized T-cell clonal expansion were also seen in some patients who did not respond. Clonal expansion of both CD4+ and CD8+ blood T cells was observed from baseline to week 6 at doses 0.1 to 3.0 mg/kg. In the 0.1-3.0 mg/kg groups, partial responders had among the lowest normalized peripheral clonal expansion, particularly in CD8+ T cells. After ivuxolimab, more expanded clones were found on average in CD8+ T cells than in CD4+ T cells. Which antigens the clonally expanded peripheral T cells were specific for was not determined.

The trial excluded patients who had a history of autoimmune disease or who were on systemic immunosuppression. In every dose cohort, peripheral blood was drawn for TCR sequencing at baseline, cycle 4 day 1, and cycle 7 day 1. Samples were obtained from an open-label, multicenter, first-in-human phase I dose-escalation trial of ivuxolimab. Adults with locally advanced or metastatic head and neck squamous cell, hepatocellular, melanoma or renal cell carcinoma were enrolled in the trial. Before TCR sequencing, CD4+ and CD8+ T cells were separately sorted from peripheral blood. The chain is made from TRBV15 and TRBJ2-1, with the D gene not clear enough to name. The sequencing here drew on CD4+ or CD8+ T cells sorted from blood, taken in a trial of the OX40 agonist ivuxolimab. This receptor was obtained from an adult with an advanced solid tumor such as melanoma, head and neck, liver or kidney cancer. CDR3 region: CATSRGVGEQFF. In nucleotides, the sequence is TGTGCCACCAGCAGAGGAGTCGGTGAGCAGTTCTTC.